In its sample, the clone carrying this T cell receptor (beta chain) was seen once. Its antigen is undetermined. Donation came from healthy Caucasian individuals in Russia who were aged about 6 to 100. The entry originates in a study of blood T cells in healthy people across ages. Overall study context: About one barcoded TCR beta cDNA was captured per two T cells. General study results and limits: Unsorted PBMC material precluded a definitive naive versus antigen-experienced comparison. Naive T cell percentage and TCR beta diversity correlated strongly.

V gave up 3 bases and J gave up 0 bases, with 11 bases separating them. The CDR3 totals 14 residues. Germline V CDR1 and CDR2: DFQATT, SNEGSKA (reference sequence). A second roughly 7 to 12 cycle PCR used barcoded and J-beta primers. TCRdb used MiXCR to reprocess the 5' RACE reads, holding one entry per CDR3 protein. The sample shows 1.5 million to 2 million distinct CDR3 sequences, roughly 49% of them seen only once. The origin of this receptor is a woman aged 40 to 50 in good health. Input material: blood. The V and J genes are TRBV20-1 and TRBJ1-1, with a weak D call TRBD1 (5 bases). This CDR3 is CSASTRAMNTEAFF. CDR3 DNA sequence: TGCAGTGCTAGCACCAGGGCTATGAACACTGAAGCTTTCTTT.